These T cell receptor beta chains were read from a single sample in a study of cytomegalovirus exposure and HLA in healthy donors. The method was immunoSEQ multiplex PCR; TCRdb's version includes in-frame clones alone and lacks a portion of them. The table records 90,000 to 150,000 clones, about three quarters of them present only once. Input material: PBMCs. The receptor set was obtained from a woman between 40 and 55 years old in good health and CMV-seropositive. The CDR3 runs from the conserved cysteine through the conserved F or W. Fields, in order: D gene, J gene, V gene, clone size, CDR3 DNA, CDR3 protein. The D gene is left open where the match is weak. Part of the rows lack a size; the others show once, few, many or a class for expanded clones.

TRBD1	TRBJ2-5	TRBV6-1	.	TGTGCCAGCAGCGCAGGGGGACAGCAGGAGACCCAGTACTTC	CASSAGGQQETQYF
TRBD1	TRBJ1-4	TRBV11-2	.	TGTGCCAGCAGCAACAGACAGGGAGGTCTGACGGAAAAACTGTTTTTT	CASSNRQGGLTEKLFF
.	TRBJ1-1	TRBV7-9	.	TGTGCCAGCAGACTCGAACAGTTGCAAGCTTTCTTT	CASRLEQLQAFF
.	TRBJ2-2	TRBV11-2	.	TGTGCCAGCAGCCCTGGCGGACTCCGGAACACCGGGGAGCTGTTTTTT	CASSPGGLRNTGELFF
TRBD1	TRBJ1-2	TRBV7-3	.	TGTGCCAGCAGCTTAGGACAGGGCAGGGGCTACACCTTC	CASSLGQGRGYTF
.	TRBJ2-3	TRBV29-1	.	TGCAGCGTTGAAGATGTGACGGAGATAGACGATACGCAGTATTTT	CSVEDVTEIDDTQYF
TRBD1	TRBJ1-1	TRBV18	few	TGTGCCAGCTCGCAGACAGGGATCGCTGAAGCTTTCTTT	CASSQTGIAEAFF
TRBD1	TRBJ1-1	TRBV5-1	.	TGCGCCAGCAGCTTGGGGACAGGGGGCACTGAAGCTTTCTTT	CASSLGTGGTEAFF
.	TRBJ1-4	TRBV18	.	TGTGCCAGCTCACCCCCAGGCAATGAAAAACTGTTTTTT	CASSPPGNEKLFF
TRBD2	TRBJ2-7	TRBV6-5	.	TGTGCCAGCAGTTACGCCGGGACTAGCTCCTACGAGCAGTACTTC	CASSYAGTSSYEQYF
.	TRBJ2-1	TRBV11-2	.	TGTGCCAGCAGCTTATCCGGCAATGAGCAGTTCTTC	CASSLSGNEQFF
TRBD1	TRBJ1-1	TRBV18	.	TGTGCCAGCTCTCGGAACCAGGGGGTGAACACTGAAGCTTTCTTT	CASSRNQGVNTEAFF
.	TRBJ1-3	TRBV5-1	.	TGCGCCAGCAGCTTGGGACGGGGGGCGCATCCTGGAAACACCATATATTTT	CASSLGRGAHPGNTIYF
TRBD2	TRBJ2-1	TRBV9	.	TGTGCCAGCAGCGTAGGAAGTAGCGGGGACCATGAGCAGTTCTTC	CASSVGSSGDHEQFF
TRBD2	TRBJ2-1	TRBV7-2	few	TGTGCCAGCAGCTTAGAGGGACTAGCGGGGGATGAGCAGTTCTTC	CASSLEGLAGDEQFF
.	TRBJ2-1	TRBV27	.	TGTGCCAGCAGTTTAGGGCAGTACAATGAGCAGTTCTTC	CASSLGQYNEQFF
.	TRBJ2-7	TRBV13	.	TGTGCCAGCAGCTTAGGCCTAACGGCCTACGAGCAGTACTTC	CASSLGLTAYEQYF
TRBD1	TRBJ1-2	TRBV11-1	.	TGTGCCAGCAGCCGGGACAGGGCGGGCGGCTACACCTTC	CASSRDRAGGYTF
TRBD2	TRBJ2-3	TRBV5-1	.	TGCGCCAGCAGCTTGGACCCCTTCGCTAGCGGGGATACGCAGTATTTT	CASSLDPFASGDTQYF
TRBD2	TRBJ2-7	TRBV4-1	.	TGCGCCAGCAGCCAAGTCCTGACTAGCGGGGTTCCCCCCTACGAGCAGTACTTC	CASSQVLTSGVPPYEQYF
TRBD1	TRBJ2-3	TRBV29-1	.	TGCAGCGTTTACTATAATGACAGGGAGAGAGATACGCAGTATTTT	CSVYYNDRERDTQYF
TRBD1	TRBJ2-2	TRBV2	.	TGTGCCAGCAGTGGCTTCAGGGGGCAAGACACCGGGGAGCTGTTTTTT	CASSGFRGQDTGELFF
.	TRBJ1-6	TRBV7-9	few	TGTGCCAGCAGCGCCCCCGGGACTGAAGCTTATAATTCACCCCTCCACTTT	CASSAPGTEAYNSPLHF
.	TRBJ2-7	TRBV27	few	TGTGCCAGCCACGGGTCTTCCTACGAGCAGTACTTC	CASHGSSYEQYF
.	TRBJ2-7	TRBV5-6	once	TGTGCCAGCAGCTTATACAGGGATAGCTACGAGCAGTACTTC	CASSLYRDSYEQYF
.	TRBJ2-2	TRBV10-2	few	TGCGCCAGCAGTGAACAGTTCCAAAGCGGGGAGCTGTTTTTT	CASSEQFQSGELFF
TRBD1	TRBJ1-2	TRBV19	once	TGTGCCAGCAGGACAGGGAATGGCTACACCTTC	CASRTGNGYTF
TRBD2	TRBJ2-5	TRBV5-1	.	TGCGCCAGCAGCCCCGGGACTAGCGGGGGCGAGACCCAGTACTTC	CASSPGTSGGETQYF
TRBD2	TRBJ2-2	TRBV9	.	TGTGCCAGCAGCGTTCCTATATCGGGAGGGACCGGGGAGCTGTTTTTT	CASSVPISGGTGELFF
TRBD1	TRBJ1-1	TRBV5-4	.	TGTGCCAGCAGCTTGGGGGACAGGGTCAACACTGAAGCTTTCTTT	CASSLGDRVNTEAFF
.	TRBJ1-2	TRBV11-2	few	TGTGCCAGCAGCTTTCAGGGGCCTAACTATGGCTACACCTTC	CASSFQGPNYGYTF
TRBD1	TRBJ1-6	TRBV5-1	.	TGCGCCAGCAGCTTGGCCGGGACAGGGCGTTCACCCCTCCACTTT	CASSLAGTGRSPLHF
.	TRBJ1-1	TRBV6-5	.	TGTGCCAGCAATAATTTTATGAACACTGAAGCTTTCTTT	CASNNFMNTEAFF
TRBD1	TRBJ1-2	TRBV7-2	once	TGTGCCAGCAGGGGACAGGTTAACTATGGCTACACCTTC	CASRGQVNYGYTF
.	TRBJ1-1	TRBV29-1	few	TGCAGCGTTCTACCGCCGGGGACTGAAGCTTTCTTT	CSVLPPGTEAFF
.	TRBJ2-5	TRBV19	once	TGTGCCAGTAGTACGAGTTACGGGACCCAGTACTTC	CASSTSYGTQYF
.	TRBJ2-2	TRBV6-1	few	TGTGCCAGCAGCAGAGGCGGGGAGCTGTTTTTT	CASSRGGELFF
.	TRBJ1-2	TRBV9	large	TGTGCCAGCAGCGTATCCCAGGGTCGGGTTTATGGCTACACCTTC	CASSVSQGRVYGYTF
.	TRBJ2-3	TRBV6-6	.	TGTGCCAGCCTACAGGGATCAGATACGCAGTATTTT	CASLQGSDTQYF
TRBD1	TRBJ1-2	TRBV6-1	.	TGTGCCAGCAGTGCAGGGGGAGGCTATGGCTACACCTTC	CASSAGGGYGYTF
.	TRBJ1-2	TRBV5-1	.	TGCGCCAGCAGCACCACTCAGGGAGGCTATGGCTACACCTTC	CASSTTQGGYGYTF
.	TRBJ2-1	TRBV5-1	few	TGCGCCAGCAGCTTGGGAAGTACCAGCTCCTACAATGAGCAGTTCTTC	CASSLGSTSSYNEQFF
TRBD1	TRBJ1-2	TRBV5-4	.	TGTGCCAGCAGCCTCCAGACAGGGTCCTATGGCTACACCTTC	CASSLQTGSYGYTF
TRBD2	TRBJ2-3	TRBV4-2	few	TGTGCCAGCAGCCAGGTAGCGGGCCTCACAGATACGCAGTATTTT	CASSQVAGLTDTQYF
.	TRBJ2-1	TRBV2	.	TGTGCCAGCAGTGGAGGAAGCAGCTCCTACAATGAGCAGTTCTTC	CASSGGSSSYNEQFF
.	TRBJ1-1	TRBV7-2	.	TGTGCCAGCAGCTACAGAGCTGAAGCTTTCTTT	CASSYRAEAFF
TRBD1	TRBJ2-7	TRBV5-1	.	TGCGCCAGCAGCTCTGACAGGGGTTCCAACGAGCAGTACTTC	CASSSDRGSNEQYF
.	TRBJ2-7	TRBV4-2	.	TGTGCCAGCAGCCAAGATGTAGCGGCCTACGAGCAGTACTTC	CASSQDVAAYEQYF